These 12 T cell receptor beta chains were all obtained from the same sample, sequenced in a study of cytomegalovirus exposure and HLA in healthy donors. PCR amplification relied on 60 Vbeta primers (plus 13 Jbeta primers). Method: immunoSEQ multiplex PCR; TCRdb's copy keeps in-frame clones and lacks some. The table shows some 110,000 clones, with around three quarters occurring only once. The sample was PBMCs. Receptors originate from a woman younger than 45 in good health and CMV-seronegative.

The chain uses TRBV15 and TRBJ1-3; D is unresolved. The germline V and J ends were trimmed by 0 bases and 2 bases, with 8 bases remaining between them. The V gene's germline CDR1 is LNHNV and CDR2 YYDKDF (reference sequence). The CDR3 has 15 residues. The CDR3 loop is CATSRDGLPGNTIYF. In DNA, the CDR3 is TGTGCCACCAGCAGAGACGGGTTGCCTGGAAACACCATATATTTT.

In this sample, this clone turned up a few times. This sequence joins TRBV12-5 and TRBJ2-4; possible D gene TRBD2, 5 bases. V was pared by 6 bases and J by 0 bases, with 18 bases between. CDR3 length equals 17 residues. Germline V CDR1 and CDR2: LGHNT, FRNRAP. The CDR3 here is CASGHEGDSLAKNIQYF. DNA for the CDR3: TGTGCTAGTGGCCATGAGGGCGATTCATTAGCCAAAAACATTCAGTACTTC.

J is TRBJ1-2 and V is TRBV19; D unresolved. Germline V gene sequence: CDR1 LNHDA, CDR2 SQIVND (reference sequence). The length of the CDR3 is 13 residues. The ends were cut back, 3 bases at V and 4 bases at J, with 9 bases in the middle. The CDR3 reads CASSMRAFYGYTF. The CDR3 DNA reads TGTGCCAGTAGTATGAGGGCCTTCTATGGCTACACCTTC. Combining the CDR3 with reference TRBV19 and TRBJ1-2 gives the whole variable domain DGGITQSPKYLFRKEGQNVTLSCEQNLNHDAMYWYRQDPGQGLRLIYYSQIVNDFQKGDIAEGYSVSREKKESFPLTVTSAQKNPTAFYLCASSMRAFYGYTFGSGTRLTVV.

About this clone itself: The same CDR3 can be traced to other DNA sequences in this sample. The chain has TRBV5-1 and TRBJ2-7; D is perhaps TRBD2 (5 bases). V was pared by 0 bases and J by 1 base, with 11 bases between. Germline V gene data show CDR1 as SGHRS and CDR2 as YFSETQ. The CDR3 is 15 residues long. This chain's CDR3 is CASSLGSGGSYEQYF. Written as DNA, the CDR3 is TGCGCCAGCAGCTTGGGATCAGGAGGATCCTACGAGCAGTACTTC.

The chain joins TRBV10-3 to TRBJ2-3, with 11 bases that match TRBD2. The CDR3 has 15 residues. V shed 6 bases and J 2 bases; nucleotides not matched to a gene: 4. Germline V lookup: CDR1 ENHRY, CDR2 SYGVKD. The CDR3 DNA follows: TGTGCCATCAGGCCGACTAGCGGGGCCACAGATACGCAGTATTTT. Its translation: CAIRPTSGATDTQYF.

This CDR3 reads CSVEQGETQYF. The CDR3 bases are TGCAGCGTTGAACAGGGGGAGACCCAGTACTTC. The V and J genes are TRBV29-1 and TRBJ2-5, with a possible D match to TRBD1 (6 bases). Between the trimmed V and J ends, which lost 2 bases and 5 bases, there was a span of 6 bases. The CDR3 has 11 amino acids. From germline, CDR1 is SQVTM and CDR2 ANQGSEA.

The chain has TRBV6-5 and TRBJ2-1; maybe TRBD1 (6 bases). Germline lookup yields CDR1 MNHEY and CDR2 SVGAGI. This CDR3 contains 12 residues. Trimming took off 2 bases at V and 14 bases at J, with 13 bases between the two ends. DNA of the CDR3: TGTGCCAGCAGTTACCCCGGGACAACAGAGTTCTTC. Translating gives CASSYPGTTEFF.

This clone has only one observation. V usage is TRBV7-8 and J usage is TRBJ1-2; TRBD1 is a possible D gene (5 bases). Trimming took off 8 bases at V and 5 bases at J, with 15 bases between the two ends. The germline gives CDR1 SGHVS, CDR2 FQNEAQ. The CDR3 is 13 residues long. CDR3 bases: TGTGCCAGCTCAGACAGCCTGGGGTATGGCTACACCTTC. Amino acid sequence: CASSDSLGYGYTF.

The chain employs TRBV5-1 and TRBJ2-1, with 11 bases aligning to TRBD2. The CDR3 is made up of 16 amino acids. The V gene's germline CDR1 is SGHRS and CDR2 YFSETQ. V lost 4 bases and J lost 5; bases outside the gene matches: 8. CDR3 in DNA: TGCGCCAGCAGCCCCGGGCTAGCGGGGGGTCACAATGAGCAGTTCTTC. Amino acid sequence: CASSPGLAGGHNEQFF.

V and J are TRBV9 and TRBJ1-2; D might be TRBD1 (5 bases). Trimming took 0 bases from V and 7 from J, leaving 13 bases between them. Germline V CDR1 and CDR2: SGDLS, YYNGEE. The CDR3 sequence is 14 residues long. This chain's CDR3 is CASSVDQGLGGYTF. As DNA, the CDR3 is TGTGCCAGCAGCGTAGACCAGGGCCTTGGTGGCTACACCTTC.

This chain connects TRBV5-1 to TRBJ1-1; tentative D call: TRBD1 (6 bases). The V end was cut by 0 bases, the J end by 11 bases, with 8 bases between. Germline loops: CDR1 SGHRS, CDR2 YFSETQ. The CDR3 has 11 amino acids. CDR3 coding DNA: TGCGCCAGCAGCTTGGGGACAGATGCTTTCTTT. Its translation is CASSLGTDAFF.

Here the CDR3 reads CASRFGGADNEQFF. DNA for the CDR3: TGCGCCAGCAGGTTCGGGGGGGCTGACAATGAGCAGTTCTTC. The rearrangement uses TRBV5-1 and TRBJ2-1; 8 nucleotides agree with TRBD2. This CDR3 has 14 amino acids. V was pared by 5 bases and J by 5 bases, with 6 bases of the junction left unmatched. Germline V gene lookup returns CDR1 SGHRS and CDR2 YFSETQ.